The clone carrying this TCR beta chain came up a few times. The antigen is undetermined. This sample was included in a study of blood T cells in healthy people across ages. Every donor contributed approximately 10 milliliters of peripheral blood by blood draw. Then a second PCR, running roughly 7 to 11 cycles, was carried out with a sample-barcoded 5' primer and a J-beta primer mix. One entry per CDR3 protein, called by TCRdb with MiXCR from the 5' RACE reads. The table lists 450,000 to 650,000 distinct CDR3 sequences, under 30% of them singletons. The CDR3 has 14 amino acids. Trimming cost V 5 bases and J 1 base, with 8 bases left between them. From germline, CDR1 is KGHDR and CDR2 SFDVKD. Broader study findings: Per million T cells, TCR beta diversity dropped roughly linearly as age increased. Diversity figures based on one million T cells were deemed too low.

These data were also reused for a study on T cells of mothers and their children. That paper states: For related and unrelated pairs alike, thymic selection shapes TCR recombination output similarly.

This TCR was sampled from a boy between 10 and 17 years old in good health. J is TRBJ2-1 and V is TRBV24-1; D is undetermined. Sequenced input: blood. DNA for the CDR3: TGTGCCACCAGTGGGCCGAGATCCTACAATGAGCAGTTCTTC. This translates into CATSGPRSYNEQFF.